This T cell receptor (beta chain) was obtained from a study of blood T cell repertoires in COVID-19. The wider study: T cells, B-cell-depleted T cells, or PBMCs supplied cDNA or gDNA.

The authors' processing: Amplification from reference gene primers served as the basis for estimated nucleated cell counts. Repertoires were generated with immunoSEQ multiplex PCR, while TCRdb's copy carries only in-frame clones and drops some. For V, J and clone size, that table is used; D and trimming come from the DNA. The sample contains 310,000 or so clones, approximately 88% of which appear only once. Germline V gene data show CDR1 as LNHDA and CDR2 as SQIVND (reference sequence). This CDR3 region has 18 residues. V lost 4 bases, J lost 3 bases, and 12 bases stayed unmatched. Specimen: PBMCs or T cells enriched from blood (not recorded which). V is TRBV19 and J is TRBJ2-1, with TRBD1 identical over 10 bases. This TCR came from a woman younger than 30 who had recovered from COVID-19. CDR3 sequence reads: CASSREEGTGEFYNEQFF. CDR3 DNA sequence: TGTGCCAGTAGTAGAGAAGAAGGGACAGGGGAGTTCTACAATGAGCAGTTCTTC.